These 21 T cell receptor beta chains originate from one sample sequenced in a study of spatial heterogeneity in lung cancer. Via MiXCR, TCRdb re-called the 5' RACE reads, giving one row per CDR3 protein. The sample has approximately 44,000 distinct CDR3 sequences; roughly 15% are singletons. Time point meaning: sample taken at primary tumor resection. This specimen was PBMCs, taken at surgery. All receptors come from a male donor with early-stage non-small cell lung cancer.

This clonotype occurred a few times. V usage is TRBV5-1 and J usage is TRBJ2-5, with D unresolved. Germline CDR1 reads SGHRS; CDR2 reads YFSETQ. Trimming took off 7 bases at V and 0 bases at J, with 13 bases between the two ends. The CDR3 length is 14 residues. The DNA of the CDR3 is TGCGCCAGCGGAGACGACACCCACCAAGAGACCCAGTACTTC. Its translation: CASGDDTHQETQYF.

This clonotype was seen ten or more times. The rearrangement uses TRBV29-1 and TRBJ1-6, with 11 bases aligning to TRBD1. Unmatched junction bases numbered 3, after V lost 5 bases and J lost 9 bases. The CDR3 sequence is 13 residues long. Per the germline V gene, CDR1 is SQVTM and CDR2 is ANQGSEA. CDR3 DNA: TGCAGCGTTTCGGACAGGGGGCTTTCACCCCTCCACTTT. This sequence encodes CSVSDRGLSPLHF.

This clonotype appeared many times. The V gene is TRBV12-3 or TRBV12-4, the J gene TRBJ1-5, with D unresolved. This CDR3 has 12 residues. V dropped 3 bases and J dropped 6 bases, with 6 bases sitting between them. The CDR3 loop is CASSFAGQPQHF. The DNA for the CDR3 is TGTGCCAGCAGTTTCGCCGGTCAGCCCCAGCATTTT.

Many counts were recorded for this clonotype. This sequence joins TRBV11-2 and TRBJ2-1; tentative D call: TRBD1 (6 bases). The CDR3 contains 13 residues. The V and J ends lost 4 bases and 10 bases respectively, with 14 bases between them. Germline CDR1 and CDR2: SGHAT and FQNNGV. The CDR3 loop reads CASSSTGLGEQFF. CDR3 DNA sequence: TGTGCCAGCAGCTCCACAGGGTTAGGAGAGCAGTTCTTC.

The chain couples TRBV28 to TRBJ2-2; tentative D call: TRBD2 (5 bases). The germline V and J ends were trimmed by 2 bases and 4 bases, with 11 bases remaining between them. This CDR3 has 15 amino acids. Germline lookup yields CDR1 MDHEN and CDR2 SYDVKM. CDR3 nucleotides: TGTGCCAGCAGTTTACGAGGGTCGGGCACCGGGGAGCTGTTTTTT. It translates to CASSLRGSGTGELFF.

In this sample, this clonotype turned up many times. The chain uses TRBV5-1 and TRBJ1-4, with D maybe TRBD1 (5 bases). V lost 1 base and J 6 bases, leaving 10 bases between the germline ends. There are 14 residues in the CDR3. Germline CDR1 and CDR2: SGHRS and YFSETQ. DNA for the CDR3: TGCGCCAGCAGCTTGCCGGGGCCGGATGAAAAACTGTTTTTT. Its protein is CASSLPGPDEKLFF.

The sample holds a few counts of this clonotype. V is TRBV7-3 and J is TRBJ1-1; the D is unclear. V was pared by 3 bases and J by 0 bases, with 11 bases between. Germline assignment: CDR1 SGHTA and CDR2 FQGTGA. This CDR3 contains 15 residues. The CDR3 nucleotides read TGTGCCAGCAGCTTCGGTCCGGTTATGAACACTGAAGCTTTCTTT. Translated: CASSFGPVMNTEAFF.

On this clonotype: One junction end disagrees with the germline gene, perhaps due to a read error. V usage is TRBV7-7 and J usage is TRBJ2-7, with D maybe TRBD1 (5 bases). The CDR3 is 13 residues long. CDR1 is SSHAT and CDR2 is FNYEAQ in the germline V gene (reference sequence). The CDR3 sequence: CASSPKPGQEQYF. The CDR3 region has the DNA TGTGCTAGCAGCCCAAAGCCAGGGCAAGAGCAGTACTTC.

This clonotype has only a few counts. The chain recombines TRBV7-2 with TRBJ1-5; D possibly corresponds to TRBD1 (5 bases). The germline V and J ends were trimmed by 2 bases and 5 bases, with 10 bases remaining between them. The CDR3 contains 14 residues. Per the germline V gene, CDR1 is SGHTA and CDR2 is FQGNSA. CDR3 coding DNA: TGTGCCAGCAGCTTACAGGGATTCGATCAGCCCCAGCATTTT. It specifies CASSLQGFDQPQHF.

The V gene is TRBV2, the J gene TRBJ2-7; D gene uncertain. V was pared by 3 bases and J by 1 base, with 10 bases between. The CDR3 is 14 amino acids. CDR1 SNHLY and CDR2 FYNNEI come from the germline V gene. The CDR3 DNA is TGTGCCAGCAGTGATAATAGGGATTCCTACGAGCAGTACTTC. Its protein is CASSDNRDSYEQYF.

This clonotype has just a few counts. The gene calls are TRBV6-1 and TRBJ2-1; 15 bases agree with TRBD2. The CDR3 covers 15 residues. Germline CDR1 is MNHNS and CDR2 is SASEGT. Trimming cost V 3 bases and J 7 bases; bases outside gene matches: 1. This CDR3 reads CASSEGLAGGNEQFF. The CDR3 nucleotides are TGTGCCAGCAGTGAGGGACTAGCGGGGGGAAATGAGCAGTTCTTC.

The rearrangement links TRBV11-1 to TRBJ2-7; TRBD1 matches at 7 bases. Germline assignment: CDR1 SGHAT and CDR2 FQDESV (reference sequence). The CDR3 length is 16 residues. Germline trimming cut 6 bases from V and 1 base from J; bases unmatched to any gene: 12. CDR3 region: CASRRMRTGSSYEQYF. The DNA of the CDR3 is TGTGCCAGCAGGCGAATGAGGACAGGTTCGTCCTACGAGCAGTACTTC.

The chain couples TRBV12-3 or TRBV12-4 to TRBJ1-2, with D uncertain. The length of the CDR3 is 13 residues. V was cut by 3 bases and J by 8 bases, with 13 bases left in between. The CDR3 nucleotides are TGTGCCAGCAGTTTCGGCGGTCTTTCGGGCTACACCTTC. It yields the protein CASSFGGLSGYTF.

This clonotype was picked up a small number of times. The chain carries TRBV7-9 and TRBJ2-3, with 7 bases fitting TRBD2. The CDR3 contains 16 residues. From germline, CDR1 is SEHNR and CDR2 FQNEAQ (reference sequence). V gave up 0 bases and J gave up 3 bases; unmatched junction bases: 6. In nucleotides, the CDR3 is TGTGCCAGCAGCTTAGCGGGAGGGCCGGGGACAGATACGCAGTATTTT. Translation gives CASSLAGGPGTDTQYF.

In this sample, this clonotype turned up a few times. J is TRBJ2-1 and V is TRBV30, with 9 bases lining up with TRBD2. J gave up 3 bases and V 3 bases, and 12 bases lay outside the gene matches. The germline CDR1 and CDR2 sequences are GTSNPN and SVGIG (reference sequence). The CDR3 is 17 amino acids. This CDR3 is CAWRRGLLAGSYNEQFF. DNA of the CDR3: TGTGCCTGGAGGAGGGGCCTCCTAGCGGGAAGCTACAATGAGCAGTTCTTC.

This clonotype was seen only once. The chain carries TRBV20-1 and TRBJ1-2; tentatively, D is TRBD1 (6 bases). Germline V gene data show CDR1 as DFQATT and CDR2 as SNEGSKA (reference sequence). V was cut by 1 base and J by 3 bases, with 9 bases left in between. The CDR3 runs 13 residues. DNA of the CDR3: TGCAGTGCTAGAGGGCCAGGGGACTATGGCTACACCTTC. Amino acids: CSARGPGDYGYTF.

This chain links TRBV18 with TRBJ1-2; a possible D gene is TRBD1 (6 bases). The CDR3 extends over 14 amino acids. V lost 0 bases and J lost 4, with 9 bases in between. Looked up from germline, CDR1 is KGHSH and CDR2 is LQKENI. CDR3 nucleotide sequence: TGTGCCAGCTCACCACCGCAGGACAGCTATGGCTACACCTTC. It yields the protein CASSPPQDSYGYTF.

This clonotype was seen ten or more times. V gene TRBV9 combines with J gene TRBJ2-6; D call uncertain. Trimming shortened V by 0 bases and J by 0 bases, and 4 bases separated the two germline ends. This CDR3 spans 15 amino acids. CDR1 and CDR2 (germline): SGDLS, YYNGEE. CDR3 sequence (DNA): TGTGCCAGCAGCGTAGCGGGCTCTGGGGCCAACGTCCTGACTTTC. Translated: CASSVAGSGANVLTF.

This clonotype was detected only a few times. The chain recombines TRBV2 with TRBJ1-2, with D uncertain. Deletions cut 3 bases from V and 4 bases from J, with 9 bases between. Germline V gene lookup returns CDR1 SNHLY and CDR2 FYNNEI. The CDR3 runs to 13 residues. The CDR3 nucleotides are TGTGCCAGCAGTGAGGCGGACCTCTATGGCTACACCTTC. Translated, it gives CASSEADLYGYTF.

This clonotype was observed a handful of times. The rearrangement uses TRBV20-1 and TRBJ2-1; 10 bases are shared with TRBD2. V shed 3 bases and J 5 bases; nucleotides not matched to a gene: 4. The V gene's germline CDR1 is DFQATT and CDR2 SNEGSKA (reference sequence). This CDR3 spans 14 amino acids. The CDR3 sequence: CSARRLAGDNEQFF. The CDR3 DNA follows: TGCAGTGCTAGGAGGCTAGCGGGGGACAATGAGCAGTTCTTC.

The CDR3 nucleotides read TGCGCCAGCACCCCGGGGTGGGGAGCCAAAAACATTCAGTACTTC. It encodes CASTPGWGAKNIQYF. The chain couples TRBV4-1 to TRBJ2-4; TRBD2 might be the D (5 bases). The CDR3 length is 15 residues. V was shortened by 7 bases and J by 0 bases, with 13 bases between the two germline ends. Per germline, CDR1 MGHRA and CDR2 YSYEKL.